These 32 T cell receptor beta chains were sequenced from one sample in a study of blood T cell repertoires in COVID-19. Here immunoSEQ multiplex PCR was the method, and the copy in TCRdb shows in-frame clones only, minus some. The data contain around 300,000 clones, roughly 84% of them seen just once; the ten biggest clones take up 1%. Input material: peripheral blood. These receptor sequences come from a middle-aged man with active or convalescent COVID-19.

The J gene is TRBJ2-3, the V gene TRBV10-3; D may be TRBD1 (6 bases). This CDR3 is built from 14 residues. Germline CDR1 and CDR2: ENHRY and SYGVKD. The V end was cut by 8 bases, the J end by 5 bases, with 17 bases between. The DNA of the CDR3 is TGTGCCATCGGATCAGGGGATGGCATAGATACGCAGTATTTT. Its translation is CAIGSGDGIDTQYF.

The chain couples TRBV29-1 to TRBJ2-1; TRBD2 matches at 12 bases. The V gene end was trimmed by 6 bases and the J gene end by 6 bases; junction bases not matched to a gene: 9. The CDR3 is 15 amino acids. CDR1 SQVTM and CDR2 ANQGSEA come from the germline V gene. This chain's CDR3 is CSVIEPGLAGNEQFF. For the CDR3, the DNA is TGCAGCGTGATTGAACCGGGACTAGCGGGCAATGAGCAGTTCTTC.

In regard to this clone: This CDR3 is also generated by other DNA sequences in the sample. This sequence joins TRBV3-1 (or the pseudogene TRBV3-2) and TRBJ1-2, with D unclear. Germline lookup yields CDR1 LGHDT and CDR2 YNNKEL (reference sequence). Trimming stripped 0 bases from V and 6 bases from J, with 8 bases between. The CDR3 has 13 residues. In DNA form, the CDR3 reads TGTGCCAGCAGCCAAGAGGGAGGGCATGGCTACACCTTC. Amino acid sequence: CASSQEGGHGYTF.

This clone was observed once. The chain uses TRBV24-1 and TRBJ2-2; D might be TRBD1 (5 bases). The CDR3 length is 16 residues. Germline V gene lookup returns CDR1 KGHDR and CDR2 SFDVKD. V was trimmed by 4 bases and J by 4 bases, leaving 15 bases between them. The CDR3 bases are TGTGCCACCAGTGAATCCGACAGCCGAGGCACCGGGGAGCTGTTTTTT. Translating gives CATSESDSRGTGELFF.

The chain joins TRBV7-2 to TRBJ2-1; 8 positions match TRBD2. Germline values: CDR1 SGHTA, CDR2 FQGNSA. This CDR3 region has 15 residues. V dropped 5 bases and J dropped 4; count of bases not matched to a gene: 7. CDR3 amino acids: CASSPTAGVYNEQFF. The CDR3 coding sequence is TGTGCCAGCAGCCCGACAGCGGGAGTGTACAATGAGCAGTTCTTC.

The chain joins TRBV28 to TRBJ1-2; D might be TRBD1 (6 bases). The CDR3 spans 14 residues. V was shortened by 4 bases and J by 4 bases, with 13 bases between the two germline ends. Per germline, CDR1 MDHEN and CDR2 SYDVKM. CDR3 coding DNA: TGTGCCAGCAGTTGGACAGCAAGCTCCTATGGCTACACCTTC. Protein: CASSWTASSYGYTF.

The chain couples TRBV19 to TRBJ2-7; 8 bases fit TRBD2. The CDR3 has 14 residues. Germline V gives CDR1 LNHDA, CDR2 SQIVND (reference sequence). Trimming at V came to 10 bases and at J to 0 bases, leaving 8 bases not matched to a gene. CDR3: CATTSGPLSYEQYF. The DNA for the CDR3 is TGTGCCACAACTAGCGGTCCCCTCTCCTACGAGCAGTACTTC.

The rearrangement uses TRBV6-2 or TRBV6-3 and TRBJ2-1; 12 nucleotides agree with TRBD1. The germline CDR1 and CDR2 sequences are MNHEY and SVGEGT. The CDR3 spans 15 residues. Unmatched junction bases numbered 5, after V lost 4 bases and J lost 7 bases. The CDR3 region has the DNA TGTGCCAGCAGTTTCCGGGACAGGGGGCTAAATGAGCAGTTCTTC. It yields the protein CASSFRDRGLNEQFF.

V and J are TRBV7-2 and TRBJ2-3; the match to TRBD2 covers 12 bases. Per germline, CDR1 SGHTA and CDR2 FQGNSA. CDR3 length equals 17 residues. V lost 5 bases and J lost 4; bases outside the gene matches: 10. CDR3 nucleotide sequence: TGTGCCAGCAGCACCCGACTAGCGGGGGAGGGAGCAGATACGCAGTATTTT. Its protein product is CASSTRLAGEGADTQYF.

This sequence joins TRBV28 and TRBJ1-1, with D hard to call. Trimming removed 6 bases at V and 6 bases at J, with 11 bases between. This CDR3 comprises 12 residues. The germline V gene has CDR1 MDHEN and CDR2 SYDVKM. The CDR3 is CASSPREAEAFF. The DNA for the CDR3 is TGTGCCAGCAGCCCGAGAGAGGCTGAAGCTTTCTTT.

The CDR3 DNA sequence: TGTGCCAGCAGTTTAAGGGGGCCGAACACTGAAGCTTTCTTT. Amino acid sequence: CASSLRGPNTEAFF. The chain employs TRBV27 and TRBJ1-1; TRBD1 matches 7 bases. V shed 2 bases and J 1 base; nucleotides not matched to a gene: 1. This CDR3 contains 14 residues. Per germline, CDR1 MNHEY and CDR2 SMNVEV (reference sequence).

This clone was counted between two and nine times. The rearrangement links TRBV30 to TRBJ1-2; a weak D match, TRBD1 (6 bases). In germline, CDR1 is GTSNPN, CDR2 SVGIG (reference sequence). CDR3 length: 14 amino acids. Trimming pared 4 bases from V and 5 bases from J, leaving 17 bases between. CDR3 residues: CAWNPTGTGYGYTF. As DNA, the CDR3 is TGTGCCTGGAACCCGACAGGCACAGGGTATGGCTACACCTTC.

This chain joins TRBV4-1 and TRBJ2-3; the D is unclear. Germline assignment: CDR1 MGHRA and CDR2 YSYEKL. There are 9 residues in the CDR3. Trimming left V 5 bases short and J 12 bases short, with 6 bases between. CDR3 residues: CASSSLQYF. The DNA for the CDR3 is TGCGCCAGCAGCTCTCTACAGTATTTT.

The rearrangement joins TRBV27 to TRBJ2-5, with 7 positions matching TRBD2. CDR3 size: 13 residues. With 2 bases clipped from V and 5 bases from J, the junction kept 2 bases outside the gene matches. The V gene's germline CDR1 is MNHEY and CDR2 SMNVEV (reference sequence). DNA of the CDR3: TGTGCCAGCAGTTTAGGGGGAGGGGAGACCCAGTACTTC. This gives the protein CASSLGGGETQYF.

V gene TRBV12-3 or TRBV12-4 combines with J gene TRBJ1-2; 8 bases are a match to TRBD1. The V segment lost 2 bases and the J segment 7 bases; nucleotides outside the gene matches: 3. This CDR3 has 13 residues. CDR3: CASSLQGAIGYTF. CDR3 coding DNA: TGTGCCAGCAGTTTACAGGGGGCGATTGGCTACACCTTC.

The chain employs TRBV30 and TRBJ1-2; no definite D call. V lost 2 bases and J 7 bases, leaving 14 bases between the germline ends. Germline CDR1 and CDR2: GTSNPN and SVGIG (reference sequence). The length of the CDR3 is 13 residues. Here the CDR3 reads CAWSTKAGTGYTF. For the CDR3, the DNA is TGTGCCTGGAGTACAAAGGCAGGCACTGGCTACACCTTC.

The CDR3 region is CASSYSAGWSYEQYF. CDR3 DNA sequence: TGTGCCAGCAGTTACTCGGCGGGATGGTCCTACGAGCAGTACTTC. The chain couples TRBV6-5 to TRBJ2-7; maybe TRBD2 (6 bases). V lost 0 bases and J lost 1, with 10 bases in between. Germline values: CDR1 MNHEY, CDR2 SVGAGI. The CDR3 contains 15 residues.

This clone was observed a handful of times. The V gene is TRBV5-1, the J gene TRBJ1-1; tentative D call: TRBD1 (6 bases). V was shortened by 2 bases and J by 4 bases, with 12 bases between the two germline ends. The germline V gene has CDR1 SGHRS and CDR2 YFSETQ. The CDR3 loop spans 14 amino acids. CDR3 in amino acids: CASSFTGRGTEAFF. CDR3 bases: TGCGCCAGCAGCTTCACAGGGAGAGGCACTGAAGCTTTCTTT.

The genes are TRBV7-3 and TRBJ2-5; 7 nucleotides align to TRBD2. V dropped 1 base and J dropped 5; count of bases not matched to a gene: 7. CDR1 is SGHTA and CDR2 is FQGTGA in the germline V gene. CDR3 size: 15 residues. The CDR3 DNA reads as TGTGCCAGCAGCTTAATGGGACTAACTACGGAGACCCAGTACTTC. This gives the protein CASSLMGLTTETQYF.

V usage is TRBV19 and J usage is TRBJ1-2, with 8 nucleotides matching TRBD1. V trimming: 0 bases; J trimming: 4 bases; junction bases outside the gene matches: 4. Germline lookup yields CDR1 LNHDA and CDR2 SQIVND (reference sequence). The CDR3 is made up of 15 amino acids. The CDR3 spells CASSIEETGVYGYTF. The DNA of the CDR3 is TGTGCCAGTAGTATAGAGGAGACAGGGGTCTATGGCTACACCTTC.

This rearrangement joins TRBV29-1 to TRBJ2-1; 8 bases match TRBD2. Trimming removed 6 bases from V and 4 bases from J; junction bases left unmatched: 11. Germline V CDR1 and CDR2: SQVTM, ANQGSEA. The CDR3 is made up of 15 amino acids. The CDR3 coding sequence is TGCAGCGTGGACTTTACTAGCGGATCGTACAATGAGCAGTTCTTC. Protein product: CSVDFTSGSYNEQFF.

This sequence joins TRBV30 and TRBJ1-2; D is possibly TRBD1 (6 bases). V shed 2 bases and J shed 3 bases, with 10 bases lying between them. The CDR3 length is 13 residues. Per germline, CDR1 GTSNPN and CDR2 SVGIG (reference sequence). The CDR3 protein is CAWSLQGHYGYTF. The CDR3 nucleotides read TGTGCCTGGAGTCTACAGGGACACTATGGCTACACCTTC.

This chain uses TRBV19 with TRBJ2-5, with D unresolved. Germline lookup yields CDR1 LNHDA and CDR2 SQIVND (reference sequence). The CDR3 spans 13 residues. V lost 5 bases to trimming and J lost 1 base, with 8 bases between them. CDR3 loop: CASSAQTQETQYF. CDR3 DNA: TGTGCCAGTAGTGCGCAAACCCAAGAGACCCAGTACTTC.

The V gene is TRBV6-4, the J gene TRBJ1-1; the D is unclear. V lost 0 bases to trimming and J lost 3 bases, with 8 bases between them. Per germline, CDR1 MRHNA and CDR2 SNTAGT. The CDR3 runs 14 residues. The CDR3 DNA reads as TGTGCCAGCAGTGACTCGAGCCAGGACACTGAAGCTTTCTTT. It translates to CASSDSSQDTEAFF.

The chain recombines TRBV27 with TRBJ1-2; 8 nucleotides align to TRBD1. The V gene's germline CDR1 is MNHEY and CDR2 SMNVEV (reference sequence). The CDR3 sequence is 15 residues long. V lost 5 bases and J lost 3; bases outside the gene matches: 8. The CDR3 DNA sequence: TGTGCCAGCAGTCACGCAGGGGGCGTGGACTATGGCTACACCTTC. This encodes CASSHAGGVDYGYTF.

The CDR3 spells CASSQGSGGYYEQYF. Here the CDR3 DNA reads TGTGCCAGCAGCCAAGGGAGCGGGGGCTACTACGAGCAGTACTTC. The rearrangement uses TRBV4-2 and TRBJ2-7; 8 bases are a match to TRBD2. The CDR3 consists of 15 residues. Looked up from germline, CDR1 is LGHNA and CDR2 is YNFKEQ. The ends lost 1 base at V and 3 bases at J; junction bases unmatched: 5.

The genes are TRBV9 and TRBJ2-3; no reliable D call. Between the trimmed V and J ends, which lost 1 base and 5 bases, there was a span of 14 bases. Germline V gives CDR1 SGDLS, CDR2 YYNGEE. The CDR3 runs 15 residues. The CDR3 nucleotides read TGTGCCAGCAGCGTAAGCCCCGAGCGTAGAGATACGCAGTATTTT. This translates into CASSVSPERRDTQYF.

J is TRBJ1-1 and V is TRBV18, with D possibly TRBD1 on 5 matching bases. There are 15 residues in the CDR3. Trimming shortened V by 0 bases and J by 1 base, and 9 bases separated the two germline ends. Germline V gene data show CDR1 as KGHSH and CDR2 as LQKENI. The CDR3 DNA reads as TGTGCCAGCTCACCACCGGGGCGGGGGAACACTGAAGCTTTCTTT. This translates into CASSPPGRGNTEAFF.

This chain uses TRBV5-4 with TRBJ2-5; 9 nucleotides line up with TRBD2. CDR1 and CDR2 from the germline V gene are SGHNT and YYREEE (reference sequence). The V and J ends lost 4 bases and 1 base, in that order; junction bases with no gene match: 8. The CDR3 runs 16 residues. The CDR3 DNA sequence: TGTGCCAGCAGCCCCGGACTAGCGAGGCTCCAAGAGACCCAGTACTTC. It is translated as CASSPGLARLQETQYF.

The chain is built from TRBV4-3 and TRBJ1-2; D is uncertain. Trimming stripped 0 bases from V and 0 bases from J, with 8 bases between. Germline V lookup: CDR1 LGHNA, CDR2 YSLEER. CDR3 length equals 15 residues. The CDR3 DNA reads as TGCGCCAGCAGCCAAGACGTCGGGGCTAACTATGGCTACACCTTC. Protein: CASSQDVGANYGYTF.

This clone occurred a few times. CDR3 DNA: TGTGCCAGCAGTTACCTTAGTTATGGCTACACCTTC. Translated, it gives CASSYLSYGYTF. The chain combines TRBV6-6 with TRBJ1-2, with D hard to call. V was clipped by 2 bases and J by 5 bases, with 6 bases between them. Germline CDR1 is MNHNY and CDR2 is SVGAGI (reference sequence). The CDR3 covers 12 residues.

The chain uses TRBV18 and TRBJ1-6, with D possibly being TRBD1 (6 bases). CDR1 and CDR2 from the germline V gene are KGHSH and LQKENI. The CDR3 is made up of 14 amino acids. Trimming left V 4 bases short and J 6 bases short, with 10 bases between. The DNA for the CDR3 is TGTGCCAGCTCACTTACAGGGAGTAATTCACCCCTCCACTTT. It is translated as CASSLTGSNSPLHF.